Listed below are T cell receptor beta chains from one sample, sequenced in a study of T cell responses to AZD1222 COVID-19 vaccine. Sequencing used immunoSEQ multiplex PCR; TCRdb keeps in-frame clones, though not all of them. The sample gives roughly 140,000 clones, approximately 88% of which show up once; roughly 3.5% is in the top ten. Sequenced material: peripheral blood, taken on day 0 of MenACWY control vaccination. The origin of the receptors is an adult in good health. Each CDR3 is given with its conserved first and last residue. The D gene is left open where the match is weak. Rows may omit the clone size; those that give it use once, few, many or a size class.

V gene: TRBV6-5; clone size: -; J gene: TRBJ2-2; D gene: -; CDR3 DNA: TGTGCCAGCAAACGGTTTGGGGTACAGACCGGGGAGCTGTTTTTT; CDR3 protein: CASKRFGVQTGELFF
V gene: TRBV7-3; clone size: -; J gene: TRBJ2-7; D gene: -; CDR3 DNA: TGTGCCAGCAGCCTACGGGACTTCACTGAGCAGTACTTC; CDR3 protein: CASSLRDFTEQYF
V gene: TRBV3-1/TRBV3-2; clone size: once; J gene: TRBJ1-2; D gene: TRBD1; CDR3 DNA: TGTGCCAGCAGCCGGGACAGGGATCCTAACTATGGCTACACCTTC; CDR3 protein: CASSRDRDPNYGYTF
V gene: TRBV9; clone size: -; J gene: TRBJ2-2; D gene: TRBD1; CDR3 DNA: TGTGCCAGCAGCCTTCACAGGGGGCAAGGGCCCGGGGAGCTGTTTTTT; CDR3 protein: CASSLHRGQGPGELFF
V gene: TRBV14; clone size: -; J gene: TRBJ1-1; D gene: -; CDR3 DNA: TGTGCCAGCAGCCACCTGGACAGTTTAATGAACACTGAAGCTTTCTTT; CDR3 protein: CASSHLDSLMNTEAFF
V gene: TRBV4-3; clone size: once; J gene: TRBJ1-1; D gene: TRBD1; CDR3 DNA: TGCGCCAGCAGCCATAGGGACAGGGGGAACACTGAAGCTTTCTTT; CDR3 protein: CASSHRDRGNTEAFF
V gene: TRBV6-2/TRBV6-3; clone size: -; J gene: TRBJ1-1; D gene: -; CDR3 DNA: TGTGCCAGCAGTTACGGGGCGGTGAACACTGAAGCTTTCTTT; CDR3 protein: CASSYGAVNTEAFF
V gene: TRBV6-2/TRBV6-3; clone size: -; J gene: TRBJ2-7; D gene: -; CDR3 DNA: TGTGCCAGCAGTTACTCAGGAGAGCAGTACTTC; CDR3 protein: CASSYSGEQYF
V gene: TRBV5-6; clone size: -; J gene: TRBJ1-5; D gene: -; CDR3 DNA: TGTGCCAGCAGCAATGGGTATGGCAATCAGCCCCAGCATTTT; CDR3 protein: CASSNGYGNQPQHF
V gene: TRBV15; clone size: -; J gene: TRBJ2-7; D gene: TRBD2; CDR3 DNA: TGTGCCACCAGCAGAGATAGAGGTGGTCTAGCGGGAGGCCCATCCTACGAGCAGTACTTC; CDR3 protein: CATSRDRGGLAGGPSYEQYF
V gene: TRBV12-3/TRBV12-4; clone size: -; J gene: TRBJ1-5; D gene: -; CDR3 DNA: TGTGCCAGCAGTTTGAAGGGATATCAGCCCCAGCATTTT; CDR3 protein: CASSLKGYQPQHF
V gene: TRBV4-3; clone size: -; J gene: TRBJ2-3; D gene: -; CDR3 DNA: TGCGCCAGCAGCCAAGAGGCGGACAGATATAGCACAGATACGCAGTATTTT; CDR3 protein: CASSQEADRYSTDTQYF
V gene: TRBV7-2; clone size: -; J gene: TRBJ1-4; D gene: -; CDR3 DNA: TGTGCCAGCAGCTCTAGGCGGGGGGAAGAAAAACTGTTTTTT; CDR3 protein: CASSSRRGEEKLFF
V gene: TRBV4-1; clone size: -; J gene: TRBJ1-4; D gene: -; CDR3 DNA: TGCGCCAGCAGCCAACTAGAGTTTACTGAAAAACTGTTTTTT; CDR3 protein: CASSQLEFTEKLFF
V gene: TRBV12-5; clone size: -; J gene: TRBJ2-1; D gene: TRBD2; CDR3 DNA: TGTGCTAGTGGTTTGGGAGCGGGAGCGGGGGATGAGCAGTTCTTC; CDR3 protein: CASGLGAGAGDEQFF
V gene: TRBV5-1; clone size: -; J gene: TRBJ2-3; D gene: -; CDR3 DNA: TGCGCCAGCAGCTTTAGGAGCACAGATACGCAGTATTTT; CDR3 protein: CASSFRSTDTQYF
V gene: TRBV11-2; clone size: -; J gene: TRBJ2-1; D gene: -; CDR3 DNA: TGTGCCAGCAGACTACCGGTTTCTAGCTTCAATGAGCAGTTCTTC; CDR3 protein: CASRLPVSSFNEQFF
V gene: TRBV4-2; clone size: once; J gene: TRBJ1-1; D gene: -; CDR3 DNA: TGTGCCAGCAGCCAAGCTGTGCAGGGCACGAACACTGAAGCTTTCTTT; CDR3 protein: CASSQAVQGTNTEAFF
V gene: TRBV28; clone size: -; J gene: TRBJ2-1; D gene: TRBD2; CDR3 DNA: TGTGCCAGCAGTCCAGCGGGAGGGCGCAATGAGCAGTTCTTC; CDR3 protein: CASSPAGGRNEQFF
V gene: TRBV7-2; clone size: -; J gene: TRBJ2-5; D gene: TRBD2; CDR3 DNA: TGTGCCAGCAGCTTAGCCTTACTAGCGGGGCAAGAGACCCAGTACTTC; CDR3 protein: CASSLALLAGQETQYF
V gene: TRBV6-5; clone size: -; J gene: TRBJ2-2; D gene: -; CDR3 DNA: TGTGCCAGCAGTTACCGGGCCGGGTCTAACACCGGGGAGCTGTTTTTT; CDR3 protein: CASSYRAGSNTGELFF
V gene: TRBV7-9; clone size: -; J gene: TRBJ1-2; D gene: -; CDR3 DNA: TGTGCCAGCAGCTTAGTACAGAACTATGGCTACACCTTC; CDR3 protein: CASSLVQNYGYTF
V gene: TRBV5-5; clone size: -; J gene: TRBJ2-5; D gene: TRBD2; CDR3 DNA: TGTGCCAGCAGCCCAGGGACTAGCGGGGGGCGGCAGGAGACCCAGTACTTC; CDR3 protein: CASSPGTSGGRQETQYF
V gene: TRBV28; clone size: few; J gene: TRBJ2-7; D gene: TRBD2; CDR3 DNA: TGTGCCAGCAGTCTAGCGGGTGCAACCTACGAGCAGTACTTC; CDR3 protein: CASSLAGATYEQYF
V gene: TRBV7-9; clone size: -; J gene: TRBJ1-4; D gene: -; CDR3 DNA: TGTGCCAGCAGCTTAGCGCGAAGAGGTGAAAAACTGTTTTTT; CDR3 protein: CASSLARRGEKLFF
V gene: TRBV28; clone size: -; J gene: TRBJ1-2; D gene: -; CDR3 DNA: TGTGCCAGCAGTTTTAGCAGGGAAGGCTATGGCTACACCTTC; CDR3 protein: CASSFSREGYGYTF
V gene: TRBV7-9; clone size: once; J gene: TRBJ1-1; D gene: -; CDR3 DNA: TGTGCCAGCAGCTCTCATAGAGGGGCGGGGGGCGTTGAAGCTTTCTTT; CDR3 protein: CASSSHRGAGGVEAFF
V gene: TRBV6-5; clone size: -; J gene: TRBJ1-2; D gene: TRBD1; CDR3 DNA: TGTGCCAGCAGACCGTCGACCGGACAGGGCTATGGCTACACCTTC; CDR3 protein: CASRPSTGQGYGYTF
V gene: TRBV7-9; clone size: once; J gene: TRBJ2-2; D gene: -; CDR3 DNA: TGTGCCAGCAGCTTATTCAGAGACACCGGGGAGCTGTTTTTT; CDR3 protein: CASSLFRDTGELFF
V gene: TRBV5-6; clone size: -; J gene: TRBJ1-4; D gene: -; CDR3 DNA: TGTGCCAGCAGCCCCGTAGAAGGGAATGAAAAACTGTTTTTT; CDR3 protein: CASSPVEGNEKLFF
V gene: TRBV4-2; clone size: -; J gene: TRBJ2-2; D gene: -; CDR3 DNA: TGTGCCAGCAGCCAAGGGGGAACAACAACCGGGGAGCTGTTTTTT; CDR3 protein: CASSQGGTTTGELFF
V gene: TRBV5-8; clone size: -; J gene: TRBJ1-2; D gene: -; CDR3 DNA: TGTGCCAGCAGGAGGATTTATGGCTACACCTTC; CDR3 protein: CASRRIYGYTF
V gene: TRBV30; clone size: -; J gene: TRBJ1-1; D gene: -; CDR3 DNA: TGTGCCTGGAGTGAGGGTTTAGACACTGAAGCTTTCTTT; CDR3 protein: CAWSEGLDTEAFF
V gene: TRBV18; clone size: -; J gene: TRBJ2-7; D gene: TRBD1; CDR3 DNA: TGTGCCAGCTCACCAGCACAGGGGCTGTCCTACGAGCAGTACTTC; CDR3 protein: CASSPAQGLSYEQYF
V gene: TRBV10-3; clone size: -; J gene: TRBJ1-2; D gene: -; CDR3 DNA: TGTGCCATTGCCCCTTACAGGGATGGAGATGGCTACACCTTC; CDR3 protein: CAIAPYRDGDGYTF
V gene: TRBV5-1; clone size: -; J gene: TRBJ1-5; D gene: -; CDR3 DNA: TGCGCCAGCAGCTTTGGACAGAAGGGTCAGCCCCAGCATTTT; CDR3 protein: CASSFGQKGQPQHF
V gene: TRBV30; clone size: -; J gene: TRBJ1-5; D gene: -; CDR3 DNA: TGTGCCTGGAGCGCGCCTGGGGGTAGCAATCAGCCCCAGCATTTT; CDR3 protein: CAWSAPGGSNQPQHF
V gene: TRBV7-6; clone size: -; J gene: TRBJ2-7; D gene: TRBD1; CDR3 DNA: TGTGCCAGCAGCTCACAGGGGGGCGAGCAGTACTTC; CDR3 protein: CASSSQGGEQYF
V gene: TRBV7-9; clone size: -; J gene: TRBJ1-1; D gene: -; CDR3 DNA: TGTGCCAGCAGCTTATTAGAGGGGCTCGGCACTGAAGCTTTCTTT; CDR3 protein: CASSLLEGLGTEAFF
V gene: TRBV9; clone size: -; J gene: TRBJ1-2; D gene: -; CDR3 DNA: TGTGCCAGCAGCGTACGAGCCTCACCCTTGGGGGGCTACACCTTC; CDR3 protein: CASSVRASPLGGYTF
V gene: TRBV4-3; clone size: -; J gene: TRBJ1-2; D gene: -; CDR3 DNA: TGCGCCAGCAGCCAAGGGGACCGTGCCGGGAGCTACACCTTC; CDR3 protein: CASSQGDRAGSYTF
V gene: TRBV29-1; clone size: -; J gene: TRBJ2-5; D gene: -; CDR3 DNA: TGCAGCGTTGAATCTTCGGGAGCAGAGACCCAGTACTTC; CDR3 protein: CSVESSGAETQYF
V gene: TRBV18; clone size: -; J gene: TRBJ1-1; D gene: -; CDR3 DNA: TGTGCCAGCTCACCTACAGCAGGCAGACGGGACACTGAAGCTTTCTTT; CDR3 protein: CASSPTAGRRDTEAFF
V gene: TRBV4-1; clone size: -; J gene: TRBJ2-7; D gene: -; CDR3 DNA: TGCGCCAGCAGCCCGACAGTCTCCTACGAGCAGTACTTC; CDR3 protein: CASSPTVSYEQYF
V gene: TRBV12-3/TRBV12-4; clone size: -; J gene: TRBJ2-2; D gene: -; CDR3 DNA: TGTGCCAGCAGTCGGGGGACCGGGGAGCTGTTTTTT; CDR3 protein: CASSRGTGELFF
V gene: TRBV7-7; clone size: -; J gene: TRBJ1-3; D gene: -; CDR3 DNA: TGTGCTGTTCTCGTGAGGGGAAGAAACACCATATATTTT; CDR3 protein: CAVLVRGRNTIYF
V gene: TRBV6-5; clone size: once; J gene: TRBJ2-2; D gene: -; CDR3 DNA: TGTGCCAGCAGGCCCTCTACCGGGTTGTTTGGGGAGCTGTTTTTT; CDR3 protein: CASRPSTGLFGELFF
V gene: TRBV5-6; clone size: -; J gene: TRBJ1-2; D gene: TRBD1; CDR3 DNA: TGTGCCAGCAGCTTGTACGACAGGGTTTATGGCTACACCTTC; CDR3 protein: CASSLYDRVYGYTF
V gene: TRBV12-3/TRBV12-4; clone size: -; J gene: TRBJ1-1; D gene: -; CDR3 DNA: TGTGCCAGCAGTTTAGGTAATTTGGCTTTCTTT; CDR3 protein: CASSLGNLAFF
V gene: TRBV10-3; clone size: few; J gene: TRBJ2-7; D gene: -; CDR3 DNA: TGTGCCATCAGTGATTGGGGTAGCGACTCCTACGAGCAGTACTTC; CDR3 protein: CAISDWGSDSYEQYF
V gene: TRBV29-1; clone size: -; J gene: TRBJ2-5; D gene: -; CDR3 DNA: TGCAGCGTGACCGGGTCGGGAGAGACCCAGTACTTC; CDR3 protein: CSVTGSGETQYF
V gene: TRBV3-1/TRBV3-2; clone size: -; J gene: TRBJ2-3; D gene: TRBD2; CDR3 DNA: TGTGCCAGCAGCCAAGATGGTAGGAGCGGGAGGCCAGATACGCAGTATTTT; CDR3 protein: CASSQDGRSGRPDTQYF
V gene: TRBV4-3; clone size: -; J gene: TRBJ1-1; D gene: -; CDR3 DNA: TGCGCCAGCAGCCAAGATGACAGGTTGAACACTGAAGCTTTCTTT; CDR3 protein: CASSQDDRLNTEAFF
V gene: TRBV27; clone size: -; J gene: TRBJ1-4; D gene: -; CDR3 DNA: TGTGCCAGCAGTCCCCTCCGGGAAAAACTGTTTTTT; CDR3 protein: CASSPLREKLFF
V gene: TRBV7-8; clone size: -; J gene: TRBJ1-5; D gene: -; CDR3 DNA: TGTGCCAGCAGCCGTATGAACAATCAGCCCCAGCATTTT; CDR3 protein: CASSRMNNQPQHF
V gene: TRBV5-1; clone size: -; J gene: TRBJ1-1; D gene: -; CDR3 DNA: TGCGCCAGCAGCTTGATCGGGGTTCTCCAGAACACTGAAGCTTTCTTT; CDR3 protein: CASSLIGVLQNTEAFF
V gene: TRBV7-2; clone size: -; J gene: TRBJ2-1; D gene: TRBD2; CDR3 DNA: TGTGCCAGCAGCCCGAGTCCCGGGACTAGCGGATACAATGAGCAGTTCTTC; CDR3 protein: CASSPSPGTSGYNEQFF
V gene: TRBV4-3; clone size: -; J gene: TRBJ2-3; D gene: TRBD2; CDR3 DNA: TGCGCCAGCAGCCAAGATACGACAGCAAGCCTTACTAGCGGTCAACACACAGATACGCAGTATTTT; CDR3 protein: CASSQDTTASLTSGQHTDTQYF
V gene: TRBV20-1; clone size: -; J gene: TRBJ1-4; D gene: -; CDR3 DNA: TGCAGTGCTAGTGCGGATGAAAAACTGTTTTTT; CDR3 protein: CSASADEKLFF